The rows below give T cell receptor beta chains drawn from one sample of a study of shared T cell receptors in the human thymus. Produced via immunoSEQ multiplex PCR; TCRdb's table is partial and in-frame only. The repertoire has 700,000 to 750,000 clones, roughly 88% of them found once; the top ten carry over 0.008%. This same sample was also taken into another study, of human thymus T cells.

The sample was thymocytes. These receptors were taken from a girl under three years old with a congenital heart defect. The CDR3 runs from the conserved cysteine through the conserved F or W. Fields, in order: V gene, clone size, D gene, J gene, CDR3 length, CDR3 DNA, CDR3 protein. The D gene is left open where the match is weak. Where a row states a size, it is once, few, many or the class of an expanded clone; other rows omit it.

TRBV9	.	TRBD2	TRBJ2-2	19	TGTGCCAGCAGCGTAGGGGGACTAGCGGGGGGCCCGAACACCGGGGAGCTGTTTTTT	CASSVGGLAGGPNTGELFF
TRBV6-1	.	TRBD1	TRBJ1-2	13	TGTGCCAGCAGGGCGGGACAGGGATATGGCTACACCTTC	CASRAGQGYGYTF
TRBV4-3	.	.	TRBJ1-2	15	TGCGCCAGCAGCCAATGGGAGGGACTAAACTATGGCTACACCTTC	CASSQWEGLNYGYTF
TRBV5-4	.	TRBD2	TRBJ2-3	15	TGTGCCAGCAGCGAGAGGACTAGCAGCGCAGATACGCAGTATTTT	CASSERTSSADTQYF
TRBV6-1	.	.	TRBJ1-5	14	TGTGCCAGCAGTGCTCACAGGGTCCCTCAGCCCCAGCATTTT	CASSAHRVPQPQHF
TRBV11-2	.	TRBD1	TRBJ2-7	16	TGTGCCAGCAGCTTAGTCCGGGACAGAAACTTTTACGAGCAGTACTTC	CASSLVRDRNFYEQYF
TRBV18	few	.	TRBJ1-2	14	TGTGCCAGCTCACCCGGGAAAGCTAACTATGGCTACACCTTC	CASSPGKANYGYTF
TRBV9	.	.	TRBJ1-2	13	TGTGCCAGCCGGGACACCCGAGAGTATGGCTACACCTTC	CASRDTREYGYTF
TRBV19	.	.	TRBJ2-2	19	TGTGCCAGTAGTATAGCCACCTTCGTGGATTCAGGTGTGGTCGGGGAGCTGTTTTTT	CASSIATFVDSGVVGELFF
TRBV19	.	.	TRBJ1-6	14	TGTGCCAGTAGTATAGGGACAGATAATTCACCCCTCCACTTT	CASSIGTDNSPLHF
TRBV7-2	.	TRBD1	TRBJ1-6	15	TGTGCCAGCAGCCTCCTGGACAGGAACAATTCACCCCTCCACTTT	CASSLLDRNNSPLHF
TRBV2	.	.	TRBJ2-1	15	TGTGCCAGCACCGAACTAGTATCCGGGGTGAATGAGCAGTTCTTC	CASTELVSGVNEQFF
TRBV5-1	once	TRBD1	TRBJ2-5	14	TGCGCCAGCAGCTTGGAGGGGGCGGAAGAGACCCAGTACTTC	CASSLEGAEETQYF
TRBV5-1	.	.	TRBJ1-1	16	TGCGCCAGCAGCTTGGCCGCGAGCGGTGAGGACACTGAAGCTTTCTTT	CASSLAASGEDTEAFF
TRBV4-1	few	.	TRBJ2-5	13	TGCGCCAGCAGCCAGTCGTTCGGGGAGACCCAGTACTTC	CASSQSFGETQYF
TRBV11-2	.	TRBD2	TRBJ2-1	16	TGTGCCAGCAGCTTAAGGCTAGCGGGGGATATCAATGAGCAGTTCTTC	CASSLRLAGDINEQFF
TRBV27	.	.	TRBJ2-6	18	TGTGCCAGCAGCGACACCGGTGACAGCCCATTGAGGGCCAACGTCCTGACTTTC	CASSDTGDSPLRANVLTF
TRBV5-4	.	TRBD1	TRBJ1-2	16	TGTGCCAGCAGCCCCCCGGCGACAGGGGTGGGGTATGGCTACACCTTC	CASSPPATGVGYGYTF
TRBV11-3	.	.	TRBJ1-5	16	TGTGCCAGCAGCCCATGGCGGGGTAGCTACAATCAGCCCCAGCATTTT	CASSPWRGSYNQPQHF
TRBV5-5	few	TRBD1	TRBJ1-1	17	TGTGCCAGCAGGTTTCCTACTGGAACAGGGGTGAACACTGAAGCTTTCTTT	CASRFPTGTGVNTEAFF